This TCR beta chain comes out of a study of shared clonotypes between healthy human individuals. Study details: Ranging from 18 to 49 in age, donors were two women and three men.

This clone appeared a few times. The identical CDR3 is also encoded by other nucleotide sequences in the sample. Trimming pared 3 bases from V and 5 bases from J, leaving 2 bases between. CDR1 is SEHNR, CDR2 FQNEAQ, per germline (reference sequence). The CDR3 contains 11 residues. TCRdb's copy holds only in-frame clones and misses some; the assay was immunoSEQ multiplex PCR. The table has about 770,000 clones, approximately 72% seen once. The TCR comes from a woman in her thirties in good health. Source material: memory CD4+ T cells sorted from blood. Documented subset: CD45RA-negative fraction. This chain connects TRBV7-9 to TRBJ2-1; D not certain. In nucleotides, the CDR3 is TGTGCCAGCAGCTTTGACAATGAGCAGTTCTTC. It yields the protein CASSFDNEQFF.